This T cell receptor beta chain appears in the sequencing data of a study of blood T cell repertoires in COVID-19. Whole-study context: Sources were T cells, B-cell-depleted T cells, or PBMCs; the material itself was cDNA or gDNA.

In the source study's methods: Nucleated cell counts were estimated from reference gene primer amplification. TCRdb's table, derived via immunoSEQ multiplex PCR, lists solely in-frame clones and lacks some. The DNA was the basis for D and trimming; V, J and clone size are from that table. The data hold more than 100,000 clones, with 65% to 90% observed a single time. The CDR3 covers 18 residues. CDR1 is MNHEY and CDR2 is SMNVEV in the germline V gene (reference sequence). V shed 5 bases, J shed 1 base, and the junction held 11 bases outside the gene matches. This TCR was sampled from a woman aged 55-70 years with active or convalescent COVID-19. The sample comprised peripheral blood. The chain joins TRBV27 to TRBJ2-6, with 7 bases aligning to TRBD1. Written as DNA, the CDR3 is TGTGCCAGCAGTACATTTCAAAAACAGGGGTCTGGGGCCAACGTCCTGACTTTC. Translation gives CASSTFQKQGSGANVLTF.